The 18 T cell receptor beta chains given below trace back to one sample, sequenced in a study of T cells after yellow fever vaccination. TCRdb re-analysed the 5' RACE reads in MiXCR, keeping a single row per CDR3 protein. This repertoire shows a few hundred thousand distinct CDR3 sequences, around a sixth found once; its top ten account for over 15%. Sample: PBMCs, taken before the yellow fever booster vaccination. The receptors were sampled from a young man who received the YFV17D yellow fever vaccine.

The rearrangement joins TRBV7-2 to TRBJ2-3; a weak D match, TRBD1 (6 bases). CDR1 and CDR2 from the germline V gene are SGHTA and FQGNSA. CDR3 length: 15 residues. Trimming took off 2 bases at V and 6 bases at J, with 15 bases between the two ends. This CDR3 reads CASSLLGQQGDTQYF. CDR3 bases: TGTGCCAGCAGCTTATTGGGCCAGCAGGGGGATACGCAGTATTTT.

The chain joins TRBV7-8 to TRBJ2-3; D uncertain. Trimming took off 1 base at V and 10 bases at J, with 21 bases between the two ends. CDR1 is SGHVS, CDR2 FQNEAQ, per germline. This CDR3 spans 16 amino acids. CDR3 residues: CASSLVYDRGQKSQYF. The CDR3, as DNA: TGTGCCAGCAGCTTAGTGTATGATCGTGGGCAGAAGTCGCAGTATTTT.

This clonotype occurred a few times. The chain carries TRBV19 and TRBJ1-6; unclear D gene. The CDR3 is 17 residues long. Trimming stripped 3 bases from V and 0 bases from J, with 12 bases between. Germline values: CDR1 LNHDA, CDR2 SQIVND (reference sequence). Here the CDR3 reads CASSIRGRSSYNSPLHF. In DNA, the CDR3 is TGTGCCAGTAGTATCAGAGGGCGAAGCTCCTATAATTCACCCCTCCACTTT.

This chain connects TRBV9 to TRBJ1-6, with TRBD1 identical over 9 bases. This CDR3 region has 16 residues. V gave up 0 bases and J gave up 10 bases; unmatched junction bases: 8. Germline lookup yields CDR1 SGDLS and CDR2 YYNGEE. CDR3: CASSVDSGTGYSPLHF. The CDR3 DNA reads as TGTGCCAGCAGCGTAGATTCGGGGACAGGGTACTCACCCCTCCACTTT.

The genes are TRBV5-1 and TRBJ2-1; unclear D gene. Trimming left V 6 bases short and J 0 bases short, with 10 bases between. Germline CDR1 is SGHRS and CDR2 is YFSETQ. This CDR3 has 14 residues. This CDR3 reads CASMRPSSYNEQFF. The DNA for the CDR3 is TGCGCCAGCATGCGGCCCAGCTCCTACAATGAGCAGTTCTTC.

A few counts support this clonotype. The chain is built from TRBV20-1 and TRBJ2-7; D is uncertain. The CDR3 length is 11 residues. Germline CDR1 and CDR2: DFQATT and SNEGSKA (reference sequence). V lost 2 bases and J lost 5, with 7 bases in between. CDR3 bases: TGCAGTGCTAGATCCGGGCACGAGCAGTACGTC. Amino acid sequence: CSARSGHEQYV.

This clonotype was seen a few times. The genes are TRBV6-2 or TRBV6-3 and TRBJ1-5, with a weak D call TRBD1 (5 bases). Trimming took off 6 bases at V and 9 bases at J, with 9 bases between the two ends. Germline V CDR1 and CDR2: MNHEY, SVGEGT. This CDR3 has 11 residues. CDR3 bases: TGTGCCAGCAGGGCCGGGGGGCCCCAGCATTTT. Protein product: CASRAGGPQHF.

The V and J genes are TRBV18 and TRBJ2-7, with TRBD1 as a possible D gene (6 bases). Germline lookup yields CDR1 KGHSH and CDR2 LQKENI. The CDR3 is 15 residues long. Trimming shortened V by 0 bases and J by 1 base, and 10 bases separated the two germline ends. CDR3 in amino acids: CASSPPGAASYEQYF. CDR3 sequence (DNA): TGTGCCAGCTCACCACCGGGGGCAGCTTCCTACGAGCAGTACTTC.

The genes are TRBV14 and TRBJ2-3; D gene unclear. Germline CDR1 reads SGHDN; CDR2 reads FVKESK. The CDR3 is 13 amino acids. The V and J ends lost 0 bases and 6 bases respectively, with 7 bases between them. CDR3 DNA: TGTGCCAGCAGCCAAGATAATGGGGATACGCAGTATTTT. Amino acid sequence: CASSQDNGDTQYF.

This chain joins TRBV19 and TRBJ1-1; no firm D call. Germline V gene data show CDR1 as LNHDA and CDR2 as SQIVND (reference sequence). V lost 7 bases and J lost 5, with 11 bases in between. The CDR3 totals 12 residues. Written as DNA, the CDR3 is TGTGCCAGTATGGGTTATCGGACTGAAGCTTTCTTT. Translating it yields CASMGYRTEAFF.

This clonotype was seen only a few times. The chain uses TRBV21-1 and TRBJ1-4. TRBV21-1 is recorded as a pseudogene. The CDR3 runs 15 residues. The CDR3 sequence: CASSKPRGANEKLFF. The CDR3 bases are TGTGCCAGCAGCAAACCGCGCGGGGCTAATGAAAAACTGTTTTTT.

This chain connects TRBV20-1 to TRBJ1-2; no reliable D call. Germline V CDR1 and CDR2: DFQATT, SNEGSKA (reference sequence). Trimming left V 0 bases short and J 0 bases short, with 11 bases between. The CDR3 is 15 amino acids. The CDR3 reads CSARDLGSANYGYTF. CDR3 sequence (DNA): TGCAGTGCTAGAGATCTGGGGAGCGCTAACTATGGCTACACCTTC.

The V and J genes are TRBV2 and TRBJ2-2; D unresolved. The ends were cut back, 3 bases at V and 6 bases at J, with 14 bases in the middle. The CDR3 sequence is 15 residues long. Germline V gene data show CDR1 as SNHLY and CDR2 as FYNNEI. The CDR3 nucleotides read TGTGCCAGCAGTGAGGTGCACCCGAGCCCCGGGGAGCTGTTTTTT. This encodes CASSEVHPSPGELFF.

This chain joins TRBV5-1 and TRBJ2-2; 10 nucleotides align to TRBD2. In germline, CDR1 is SGHRS, CDR2 YFSETQ. The J segment lost 4 bases and the V segment lost 4 bases, leaving 4 bases of the junction unmatched. CDR3 length: 15 amino acids. The CDR3 reads CASSTSGTFTGELFF. In DNA, the CDR3 is TGCGCCAGCAGCACTAGCGGGACCTTCACCGGGGAGCTGTTTTTT.

This clonotype was seen a few times. V gene TRBV4-2 combines with J gene TRBJ1-3; D gene uncertain. CDR3 length: 13 residues. Trimming took off 1 base at V and 2 bases at J, with 3 bases between the two ends. Germline loops: CDR1 LGHNA, CDR2 YNFKEQ. CDR3 DNA sequence: TGTGCCAGCAGCCAAGTCGCTGGAAACACCATATATTTT. Amino acid sequence: CASSQVAGNTIYF.

This clonotype occurred a few times. CDR3: CASSSGTGLLEQYV. Here the CDR3 DNA reads TGTGCCAGCAGCTCCGGGACAGGTCTTCTCGAGCAGTACGTC. This chain uses TRBV7-9 with TRBJ2-7, with 8 positions matching TRBD1. The CDR3 loop spans 14 amino acids. Trimming took 4 bases from V and 6 from J; bases not matched to a gene: 8. The germline gives CDR1 SEHNR, CDR2 FQNEAQ (reference sequence).

The chain recombines TRBV12-3 or TRBV12-4 with TRBJ1-3; tentatively, D is TRBD1 (6 bases). The ends were cut back, 6 bases at V and 4 bases at J, with 16 bases in the middle. The CDR3 spans 15 residues. The CDR3 protein is CASSLGAVPGNTIYF. The CDR3 region has the DNA TGTGCCAGCAGCTTGGGGGCAGTGCCGGGAAACACCATATATTTT.

This clonotype was seen more than once but under ten times. The chain links TRBV6-6 to TRBJ2-1, with 9 bases identical to TRBD2. Germline V gene data show CDR1 as MNHNY and CDR2 as SVGAGI (reference sequence). The CDR3 consists of 14 residues. V was clipped by 7 bases and J by 2 bases; unmatched bases: 3. The CDR3 protein is CASNGGGAYNEQFF. The CDR3 nucleotides read TGTGCCAGCAACGGCGGGGGGGCCTACAATGAGCAGTTCTTC.